Sequencing of this T cell receptor beta chain was carried out in a study of blood T cell repertoires in COVID-19. CDR3 length: 16 residues. The germline gives CDR1 LGHNA, CDR2 YNFKEQ. V lost 5 bases, J lost 5 bases, and 12 bases stayed unmatched. Only in-frame clones appear in the TCRdb table, and some are missing; sequencing was by immunoSEQ multiplex PCR. The table records 300,000 to 350,000 clones, 80% to 90% of them present only once. This clonotype was sampled from a man aged 30 to 45 who had recovered from COVID-19. The chain links TRBV4-2 to TRBJ1-2; 9 bases fit TRBD1. The specimen sequenced was PBMCs or T cells enriched from blood (not recorded which). The CDR3 loop reads CASSDHKQGAGYGYTF. The CDR3 region has the DNA TGTGCCAGCAGCGATCATAAACAGGGGGCTGGGTATGGCTACACCTTC.